The 19 T cell receptor beta chains presented below share a single source sample, sequenced in a study of cytomegalovirus exposure and HLA in healthy donors. 13 Jbeta primers and 60 Vbeta primers were used for the PCR. Sequencing used immunoSEQ multiplex PCR; TCRdb keeps in-frame clones, though not all of them. The table lists around 200,000 clones, over 75% of them singletons. The material sequenced was PBMCs. All receptors come from a woman in her forties or fifties in good health and CMV-seronegative.

As to this clone: Other DNA sequences within the sample encode an identical CDR3. The chain has TRBV5-1 and TRBJ2-1; 10 bases are a match to TRBD2. Germline loops: CDR1 SGHRS, CDR2 YFSETQ. CDR3 length: 15 amino acids. The V and J ends lost 0 bases and 3 bases, in that order; junction bases with no gene match: 0. The DNA for the CDR3 is TGCGCCAGCAGCTTGGGACTAGCGGGCTACAATGAGCAGTTCTTC. Amino acid sequence: CASSLGLAGYNEQFF.

This chain joins TRBV2 and TRBJ2-5; 7 bases fit TRBD2. The end of the DNA fits TRBJ2-7 better, so the J call may be wrong. CDR3 length equals 14 residues. Germline values: CDR1 SNHLY, CDR2 FYNNEI. The CDR3 sequence is CASSGAGGSNEQYF. CDR3 nucleotides: TGTGCCAGCAGTGGGGCTGGCGGGAGCAACGAGCAGTACTTC.

This chain joins TRBV7-9 and TRBJ2-6; no definite D call. This CDR3 region has 17 residues. Trimming took 7 bases from V and 0 from J, leaving 16 bases between them. From germline, CDR1 is SEHNR and CDR2 FQNEAQ (reference sequence). DNA of the CDR3: TGTGCCAGCACCCACTCCCTACAGTACTCTGGGGCCAACGTCCTGACTTTC. Residues: CASTHSLQYSGANVLTF.

Concerning this clone itself: Additional DNA sequences in this sample encode the identical CDR3. The chain uses TRBV28 and TRBJ2-7, with D maybe TRBD1 (5 bases). The germline CDR1 and CDR2 sequences are MDHEN and SYDVKM. Trimming removed 2 bases at V and 4 bases at J, with 6 bases between. The CDR3 totals 12 residues. The CDR3 spells CASSLGAYEQYF. CDR3 in DNA: TGTGCCAGCAGTTTAGGGGCTTACGAGCAGTACTTC.

CDR3 nucleotides: TGTGCCAGCTCACTAGGGGACAGCGGATACTCTGAAGCTTTCTTT. This gives the protein CASSLGDSGYSEAFF. The chain uses TRBV18 and TRBJ1-1; TRBD1 agrees at 7 bases. The CDR3 extends over 15 amino acids. Germline loops: CDR1 KGHSH, CDR2 LQKENI. V shed 4 bases, J shed 6 bases, and the junction held 11 bases outside the gene matches.

The V and J genes are TRBV11-2 and TRBJ1-3, with 8 bases aligning to TRBD1. V gave up 1 base and J gave up 2 bases; unmatched junction bases: 4. Germline V gene sequence: CDR1 SGHAT, CDR2 FQNNGV. This CDR3 comprises 16 residues. The DNA for the CDR3 is TGTGCCAGCAGCTTAGGGACAGGGAGGCCTGGAAACACCATATATTTT. Amino acid sequence: CASSLGTGRPGNTIYF.

The chain uses TRBV6-5 and TRBJ2-1; TRBD2 matches at 8 bases. The germline gives CDR1 MNHEY, CDR2 SVGAGI. J lost 9 bases, V lost 6 bases, and 7 bases had no gene match. The CDR3 is 13 amino acids. This chain's CDR3 is CASSLTRGGEQFF. CDR3 DNA: TGTGCCAGCAGCCTTACCCGGGGGGGTGAGCAGTTCTTC.

This clone was seen a single time. The chain is built from TRBV6-5 and TRBJ2-7, with D tentatively TRBD2 (6 bases). The CDR3 totals 14 residues. V lost 7 bases and J lost 3, with 16 bases in between. From germline, CDR1 is MNHEY and CDR2 SVGAGI. CDR3 DNA: TGTGCCAGCACTCCCGACAGACTAGTCTACGAGCAGTACTTC. It codes for CASTPDRLVYEQYF.

The rearrangement links TRBV9 to TRBJ2-2; possible D gene TRBD1, 6 bases. Germline V gene data show CDR1 as SGDLS and CDR2 as YYNGEE. V was cut by 0 bases and J by 6 bases, with 18 bases left in between. The CDR3 sequence is 17 residues long. The CDR3 protein is CASSVATLGASAGELFF. The CDR3 bases are TGTGCCAGCAGCGTAGCTACGTTGGGGGCGTCCGCCGGGGAGCTGTTTTTT.

This clone occurred once. CDR3 bases: TGTGCCAGCAGTCTTCAGGGGACTAAGAACTATGGCTACACCTTC. Amino acids: CASSLQGTKNYGYTF. V and J are TRBV2 and TRBJ1-2, with D possibly matching TRBD1 (6 bases). Germline V lookup: CDR1 SNHLY, CDR2 FYNNEI. Trimming removed 5 bases at V and 2 bases at J, with 15 bases between. CDR3 length equals 15 residues.

The J gene is TRBJ2-5, the V gene TRBV10-1; maybe TRBD1 (5 bases). The germline V gene has CDR1 WNHNN and CDR2 SYGVQD (reference sequence). Trimming pared 8 bases from V and 10 bases from J, leaving 20 bases between. The CDR3 sequence is 13 residues long. The DNA for the CDR3 is TGCGCCAGCGCCGGACAAGGGAAGCAGGACCAGTACTTC. It translates to CASAGQGKQDQYF.

This clone came up a few times. The CDR3 loop is CASSSTGDGQPQHF. CDR3 nucleotide sequence: TGTGCCAGCAGCTCAACAGGGGATGGACAGCCCCAGCATTTT. The V and J genes are TRBV7-9 and TRBJ1-5; TRBD1 matches 7 bases. CDR3 length: 14 residues. Germline values: CDR1 SEHNR, CDR2 FQNEAQ (reference sequence). Germline trimming cut 4 bases from V and 7 bases from J; bases unmatched to any gene: 7.

The sample holds a few counts of this clone. The gene calls are TRBV19 and TRBJ2-6; 9 positions agree with TRBD1. CDR3 size: 19 residues. Germline CDR1 reads LNHDA; CDR2 reads SQIVND (reference sequence). V lost 7 bases and J lost 4; bases outside the gene matches: 17. CDR3 sequence reads: CASTGRGQGPIGGANVLTF. The CDR3 coding sequence is TGTGCCAGTACCGGTAGGGGACAGGGTCCGATCGGGGGGGCCAACGTCCTGACTTTC.

This chain connects TRBV30 to TRBJ1-2; 11 bases agree with TRBD1. The V segment lost 6 bases and the J segment 6 bases; nucleotides outside the gene matches: 6. CDR3 length: 13 amino acids. Germline CDR1 and CDR2: GTSNPN and SVGIG (reference sequence). This CDR3 is CACGQGAGNGYTF. The CDR3, as DNA: TGTGCCTGCGGACAGGGGGCGGGAAATGGCTACACCTTC.

This chain joins TRBV28 and TRBJ2-7; TRBD1 matches 8 bases. The CDR3 is made up of 15 amino acids. CDR1 MDHEN and CDR2 SYDVKM come from the germline V gene. V lost 9 bases to trimming and J lost 5 bases; unmatched junction nucleotides: 15. The DNA for the CDR3 is TGTGCCAGTCTCCCCCGGGCAGGGGGCGGCGACGAGCAGTACTTC. Translated: CASLPRAGGGDEQYF.

The CDR3 DNA is TGTGCCAGCAGTACAGGGAGTATTGAAGCTTTCTTT. Translated, it gives CASSTGSIEAFF. The V and J genes are TRBV27 and TRBJ1-1; maybe TRBD1 (6 bases). Trimming removed 5 bases from V and 7 bases from J, with 11 bases in between. The germline gives CDR1 MNHEY, CDR2 SMNVEV (reference sequence). The CDR3 length is 12 residues.

The chain employs TRBV28 and TRBJ2-1; 9 bases are shared with TRBD2. The V gene end was trimmed by 6 bases and the J gene end by 6 bases; junction bases not matched to a gene: 12. The CDR3 has 16 amino acids. Germline values: CDR1 MDHEN, CDR2 SYDVKM. The CDR3 nucleotides are TGTGCCAGCAGCCTCTTTAGCGGGAGTGGAACCAATGAGCAGTTCTTC. Its translation: CASSLFSGSGTNEQFF.

The chain employs TRBV20-1 and TRBJ2-2; possibly TRBD2 for D (5 bases). The V gene lost 6 bases and the J gene lost 8 bases, with 10 bases spanning the gap. The CDR3 spans 11 residues. Per germline, CDR1 DFQATT and CDR2 SNEGSKA (reference sequence). CDR3 loop: CSASGRGELFF. CDR3 DNA sequence: TGCAGTGCCAGCGGTCGGGGGGAGCTGTTTTTT.

With respect to this clone: A junction end diverges from the germline sequence, so it may reflect a read error. The chain couples TRBV2 to TRBJ2-1, with D perhaps matching TRBD2 (6 bases). Germline V gene data show CDR1 as SNHLY and CDR2 as FYNNEI. The CDR3 has 14 residues. CDR3 nucleotide sequence: TGTGCCGGCAGCAGTCGACTAGGAGTTAATGAGCAGTTCTTC. Translating gives CAGSSRLGVNEQFF. The variable domain in full, with the rest retrieved from reference TRBV2 and TRBJ2-1, is EPEVTQTPSHQVTQMGQEVILRCVPISNHLYFYWYRQILGQKVEFLVSFYNNEISEKSEIFDDQFSVERPDGSNFTLKIRSTKLEDSAMYFCAGSSRLGVNEQFFGPGTRLTVL.